These 31 T cell receptor beta chains were sequenced from one sample in a study of T cell repertoires in cytomegalovirus infection (dated by TCRdb to the late 2010s). Sequenced on an Illumina HiSeq 1500. The public reads were reprocessed in TCRdb via fastp at Q25 and MiXCR, keeping in-frame beta chains. All rows with the same CDR3 protein become a single entry with the most common DNA and genes. Present in this sample are approximately 260,000 distinct CDR3 sequences, about 17% of which were seen just once. The top ten hold roughly half of the sample. The sequenced sample consisted of CD8+ T cells from PBMCs. Receptors originate from a human donor in good health (CMV status not recorded). Some clones in this sample may be carry-over from other donors' samples.

Ten or more counts support this clonotype. The chain links TRBV7-9 to TRBJ2-1, with 11 bases lining up with TRBD2. The germline V gene encodes CDR1 SEHNR and CDR2 FQNEAQ (reference sequence). This CDR3 comprises 17 residues. Trimming at V came to 3 bases and at J to 5 bases, leaving 9 bases not matched to a gene. The CDR3 DNA reads as TGTGCCAGCAGCTTCCTAGCGGGGGGCCTCCCCGACAATGAGCAGTTCTTC. This gives the protein CASSFLAGGLPDNEQFF.

In its sample, this clonotype was seen many times. The chain has TRBV5-5 and TRBJ1-2; tentative D call: TRBD1 (6 bases). Germline V gene sequence: CDR1 SGHKS, CDR2 YYEKEE (reference sequence). V lost 0 bases, J lost 4 bases, and 16 bases lay in between. There are 16 residues in the CDR3. The CDR3 DNA is TGTGCCAGCAGCTTGGGATTCGGGACACCAATCTATGGCTACACCTTC. Its translation is CASSLGFGTPIYGYTF.

This clonotype came up a few times. This chain links TRBV28 with TRBJ1-1; D possibly corresponds to TRBD1 (6 bases). Germline V lookup: CDR1 MDHEN, CDR2 SYDVKM. The V end was cut by 0 bases, the J end by 2 bases, with 13 bases between. This CDR3 is 16 amino acids long. CDR3 loop: CASSLWGTGTNTEAFF. DNA of the CDR3: TGTGCCAGCAGTTTATGGGGGACGGGGACAAACACTGAAGCTTTCTTT. The full variable domain, its missing parts supplied by reference TRBV28 and TRBJ1-1, is DVKVTQSSRYLVKRTGEKVFLECVQDMDHENMFWYRQDPGLGLRLIYFSYDVKMKEKGDIPEGYSVSREKKERFSLILESASTNQTSMYLCASSLWGTGTNTEAFFGQGTRLTVV.

This clonotype was found once. This sequence joins TRBV6-2 or TRBV6-3 and TRBJ2-5; tentative D call: TRBD1 (6 bases). This CDR3 contains 14 residues. Trimming removed 5 bases from V and 3 bases from J, with 13 bases in between. Germline V gives CDR1 MNHEY, CDR2 SVGEGT. The CDR3 region is CASSKTGGEETQYF. The CDR3 bases are TGTGCCAGCAGTAAGACAGGCGGTGAAGAGACCCAGTACTTC.

The rearrangement links TRBV5-1 to TRBJ2-1; the match to TRBD2 covers 11 bases. Germline values: CDR1 SGHRS, CDR2 YFSETQ. Trimming cost V 0 bases and J 8 bases; bases outside gene matches: 7. This CDR3 region has 16 residues. Here the CDR3 reads CASSLGLSGGAYEQFF. In DNA, the CDR3 is TGCGCCAGCAGCTTGGGGCTTAGCGGGGGGGCCTATGAGCAGTTCTTC.

There are many counts of this clonotype. The V gene is TRBV6-1, the J gene TRBJ2-7, with 12 positions matching TRBD2. The CDR3 loop spans 15 amino acids. With 5 bases clipped from V and 4 bases from J, the junction kept 6 bases outside the gene matches. The germline V gene has CDR1 MNHNS and CDR2 SASEGT. The DNA of the CDR3 is TGTGCCAGCAGTCAATCTAGCGGGGGGGATTACGAGCAGTACTTC. Translated, it gives CASSQSSGGDYEQYF.

There are a few counts of this clonotype. The chain is built from TRBV15 and TRBJ1-3, with no clear D. V was clipped by 3 bases and J by 4 bases, with 4 bases between them. The CDR3 length is 12 residues. The germline V gene encodes CDR1 LNHNV and CDR2 YYDKDF (reference sequence). CDR3 protein: CATSSLGNTIYF. The CDR3 bases are TGTGCCACCAGCAGTCTGGGAAACACCATATATTTT.

This clonotype has only a few counts. V gene TRBV20-1 combines with J gene TRBJ1-6; D is undetermined. This CDR3 comprises 16 residues. Germline CDR1 is DFQATT and CDR2 is SNEGSKA (reference sequence). V shed 6 bases and J shed 0 bases, with 15 bases lying between them. CDR3 DNA sequence: TGCAGTGCAACCCAAACAGATCTCTCCTATAATTCACCCCTCCACTTT. It is translated as CSATQTDLSYNSPLHF.

This clonotype turned up a few times. The V and J genes are TRBV4-3 and TRBJ1-2; weak D call: TRBD1 (5 bases). The V end lost 7 bases, the J end lost 4 bases, and 25 bases lay between the germline ends. CDR3 size: 17 residues. From germline, CDR1 is LGHNA and CDR2 YSLEER. The CDR3 DNA is TGCGCCAGCACCACGGCCCATATTGGCGGGGCTCTCTATGGCTACACCTTC. Translation gives CASTTAHIGGALYGYTF.

The chain combines TRBV11-2 with TRBJ2-1; no clear D gene. V was pared by 5 bases and J by 8 bases, with 7 bases between. The CDR3 runs to 11 residues. Germline CDR1 is SGHAT and CDR2 is FQNNGV. This CDR3 reads CASSRSHEQFF. The DNA of the CDR3 is TGTGCCAGCAGCCGTAGTCATGAGCAGTTCTTC.

The chain recombines TRBV2 with TRBJ1-6; a possible D gene is TRBD1 (5 bases). CDR1 and CDR2 (germline): SNHLY, FYNNEI. The CDR3 has 16 residues. Trimming stripped 4 bases from V and 7 bases from J, with 17 bases between. Written as DNA, the CDR3 is TGTGCCAGCAGTGGTAATCCTGACAGCATGAATTCACCCCTCCACTTT. This codes for CASSGNPDSMNSPLHF.

The CDR3 loop reads CASSPQGGSTDTQYF. In DNA form, the CDR3 reads TGTGCCAGCAGCCCCCAGGGTGGGAGCACAGATACGCAGTATTTT. The chain couples TRBV5-8 to TRBJ2-3; a possible D gene is TRBD1 (5 bases). With 4 bases removed from V and 0 bases from J, the gap between germline ends came to 12 bases. This CDR3 has 15 residues. CDR1 and CDR2 (germline): SGHTS, YDEGEE.

V gene TRBV27 combines with J gene TRBJ1-2; D might be TRBD1 (5 bases). Deletions cut 6 bases from V and 4 bases from J, with 15 bases between. CDR3 size: 14 residues. Germline V gene lookup returns CDR1 MNHEY and CDR2 SMNVEV (reference sequence). CDR3 sequence (DNA): TGTGCCAGCAGGACCGACGGGCAGGGCTATGGCTACACCTTC. Translated: CASRTDGQGYGYTF.

This chain uses TRBV7-8 with TRBJ1-2; possible D gene TRBD1, 5 bases. The CDR3 spans 17 residues. The V end lost 2 bases, the J end lost 8 bases, and 24 bases lay between the germline ends. Germline V lookup: CDR1 SGHVS, CDR2 FQNEAQ. CDR3 loop: CASSLITGTPSEGGYTF. The CDR3 DNA reads as TGTGCCAGCAGCTTAATCACCGGGACCCCGAGTGAGGGAGGCTACACCTTC.

This clonotype has more than one count but fewer than ten. V and J are TRBV29-1 and TRBJ2-1, with 7 bases that match TRBD2. Germline CDR1 reads SQVTM; CDR2 reads ANQGSEA. The CDR3 runs to 14 residues. J was trimmed by 3 bases and V by 7 bases; bases with no gene match: 9. The CDR3 coding sequence is TGCAGCGCCCACTGGGGGGGGAGCTACAATGAGCAGTTCTTC. This encodes CSAHWGGSYNEQFF.

This clonotype has ten or more counts. In DNA, the CDR3 is TGCAGTGCTGAGACAGGGGAAACGGCATACGAGCAGTACTTC. It specifies CSAETGETAYEQYF. This chain uses TRBV20-1 with TRBJ2-7; 8 positions match TRBD1. Trimming removed 5 bases from V and 4 bases from J; junction bases left unmatched: 10. In germline, CDR1 is DFQATT, CDR2 SNEGSKA (reference sequence). The CDR3 covers 14 residues.

The rearrangement uses TRBV5-4 and TRBJ2-7, with D possibly being TRBD1 or TRBD2 (5 bases each). This CDR3 is 16 amino acids long. Trimming cost V 0 bases and J 0 bases, with 13 bases left between them. The germline V gene has CDR1 SGHNT and CDR2 YYREEE (reference sequence). DNA of the CDR3: TGTGCCAGCAGCTTGGTGGGGGATCGGAGCTCCTACGAGCAGTACTTC. This translates into CASSLVGDRSSYEQYF. The variable domain in full, completed from reference TRBV5-4 and TRBJ2-7, reads ETGVTQSPTHLIKTRGQQVTLRCSSQSGHNTVSWYQQALGQGPQFIFQYYREEENGRGNFPPRFSGLQFPNYSSELNVNALELDDSALYLCASSLVGDRSSYEQYFGPGTRLTVT.

The chain links TRBV28 to TRBJ2-3, with a weak D call TRBD1 (6 bases). Germline CDR1 reads MDHEN; CDR2 reads SYDVKM. Trimming took 2 bases from V and 0 from J, leaving 15 bases between them. The CDR3 is 17 amino acids. The CDR3 loop reads CASSLDPTGFSTDTQYF. CDR3 DNA: TGTGCCAGCAGTTTAGACCCGACAGGATTTAGCACAGATACGCAGTATTTT.

This clonotype was counted between two and nine times. The chain carries TRBV7-9 and TRBJ2-1; 14 bases match TRBD2. Germline V gene sequence: CDR1 SEHNR, CDR2 FQNEAQ (reference sequence). This CDR3 has 21 amino acids. The junction had 23 bases not matched to a gene; V was cut back by 5 bases and J by 8 bases. The CDR3 nucleotides are TGTGCCAGCAGCCGCCTTGGCGGGACTAGCGGGGGAAGTAACATGTTCGATGAGCAGTTCTTC. This encodes CASSRLGGTSGGSNMFDEQFF.

This clonotype has only a few counts. This chain joins TRBV6-6 and TRBJ2-2; TRBD1 matches at 7 bases. Trimming at V came to 3 bases and at J to 6 bases, leaving 1 base not matched to a gene. CDR3 length: 13 amino acids. In germline, CDR1 is MNHNY, CDR2 SVGAGI (reference sequence). The chain's CDR3 is CASSYGQAGELFF. For the CDR3, the DNA is TGTGCCAGCAGTTATGGACAGGCCGGGGAGCTGTTTTTT.

This clonotype showed up just a few times. V gene TRBV7-9 combines with J gene TRBJ2-1, with 10 bases matching TRBD1. CDR3 length: 16 amino acids. The J segment lost 2 bases and the V segment lost 5 bases, leaving 6 bases of the junction unmatched. Germline-derived CDR1 and CDR2 are SEHNR and FQNEAQ (reference sequence). CDR3 DNA: TGTGCCAGCAGCGGACCGGGACAGGGGACCTACAATGAGCAGTTCTTC. The encoded protein is CASSGPGQGTYNEQFF.

The chain carries TRBV14 and TRBJ1-2; 9 bases are shared with TRBD1. This CDR3 spans 17 amino acids. Germline trimming cut 1 base from V and 5 bases from J; bases unmatched to any gene: 11. CDR1 and CDR2 (germline): SGHDN, FVKESK. The CDR3 sequence: CASSQGGTGGSSYGYTF. CDR3 coding DNA: TGTGCCAGCAGCCAAGGGGGCACAGGGGGCTCTAGTTATGGCTACACCTTC.

This clonotype was seen a few times. The genes are TRBV29-1 and TRBJ1-2, with D possibly TRBD1 on 5 matching bases. CDR1 is SQVTM and CDR2 is ANQGSEA in the germline V gene. Trimming pared 5 bases from V and 4 bases from J, leaving 8 bases between. The CDR3 is 11 amino acids. The CDR3 loop is CSVLDSYGYTF. CDR3 nucleotide sequence: TGCAGCGTTTTAGACAGCTATGGCTACACCTTC.

This clonotype was recorded at least ten times. This chain links TRBV11-2 with TRBJ2-1; D could derive from TRBD1 or TRBD2 (5 bases each). Germline values: CDR1 SGHAT, CDR2 FQNNGV. CDR3 size: 15 residues. The V gene lost 3 bases and the J gene lost 0 bases, with 9 bases spanning the gap. This CDR3 is CASSFRGDSYNEQFF. The CDR3 DNA is TGTGCCAGCAGCTTTAGGGGAGACTCCTACAATGAGCAGTTCTTC.

The chain recombines TRBV28 with TRBJ2-1; D is unclear. The CDR3 is made up of 13 amino acids. Germline assignment: CDR1 MDHEN and CDR2 SYDVKM. Between the trimmed V and J ends, which lost 2 bases and 4 bases, there was a span of 6 bases. Written as DNA, the CDR3 is TGTGCCAGCAGTTTAACCATTTACAATGAGCAGTTCTTC. Its protein is CASSLTIYNEQFF. Based on the CDR3 plus reference TRBV28 and TRBJ2-1, the full variable domain is DVKVTQSSRYLVKRTGEKVFLECVQDMDHENMFWYRQDPGLGLRLIYFSYDVKMKEKGDIPEGYSVSREKKERFSLILESASTNQTSMYLCASSLTIYNEQFFGPGTRLTVL.

The J gene is TRBJ1-4, the V gene TRBV5-6; the D gene is possibly TRBD1 (6 bases). The CDR3 runs 14 residues. V was cut by 2 bases and J by 5 bases, with 10 bases left in between. CDR1 SGHDT and CDR2 YYEEEE come from the germline V gene. The CDR3 region is CASSLIQGNEKLFF. Written as DNA, the CDR3 is TGTGCCAGCAGCTTAATACAGGGCAATGAAAAACTGTTTTTT.

This clonotype occurred a few times. The rearrangement links TRBV29-1 to TRBJ1-1; no clear D. The CDR3 is 12 amino acids. Per the germline V gene, CDR1 is SQVTM and CDR2 is ANQGSEA. Trimming left V 1 base short and J 6 bases short, with 9 bases between. The CDR3 region is CSVEGPPAEAFF. The DNA for the CDR3 is TGCAGCGTTGAAGGCCCGCCGGCTGAAGCTTTCTTT. The variable domain in full, with the rest retrieved from reference TRBV29-1 and TRBJ1-1, is SAVISQKPSRDICQRGTSLTIQCQVDSQVTMMFWYRQQPGQSLTLIATANQGSEATYESGFVIDKFPISRPNLTFSTLTVSNMSPEDSSIYLCSVEGPPAEAFFGQGTRLTVV.

The J gene is TRBJ2-7, the V gene TRBV5-6; maybe TRBD2 (5 bases). The CDR3 runs to 14 residues. Germline CDR1 reads SGHDT; CDR2 reads YYEEEE. V lost 4 bases, J lost 4 bases, and 15 bases lay in between. The CDR3 reads CASSTPDWGYEQYF. CDR3 coding DNA: TGTGCCAGCAGCACACCGGACTGGGGATACGAGCAGTACTTC.

This rearrangement joins TRBV6-1 to TRBJ2-1; TRBD1 matches at 7 bases. J was trimmed by 10 bases and V by 4 bases; bases with no gene match: 10. The CDR3 length is 14 residues. From germline, CDR1 is MNHNS and CDR2 SASEGT. The CDR3 DNA follows: TGTGCCAGCAGTGCCTTTCTAACGGGACAGGAGCAGTTCTTC. Its protein is CASSAFLTGQEQFF.

Many counts were recorded for this clonotype. The V and J genes are TRBV19 and TRBJ1-5; D ambiguous. CDR3 size: 15 residues. Germline V gene sequence: CDR1 LNHDA, CDR2 SQIVND (reference sequence). V was clipped by 8 bases and J by 3 bases, with 17 bases between them. The CDR3 sequence: CASAPDGDYNQPQHF. CDR3 coding DNA: TGTGCCAGTGCGCCCGATGGGGATTACAATCAGCCCCAGCATTTT.

The rearrangement links TRBV7-6 to TRBJ2-5; the match to TRBD2 covers 8 bases. Germline lookup yields CDR1 SGHVS and CDR2 FNYEAQ. The CDR3 has 16 amino acids. With V trimmed by 3 bases and J by 5 bases, 11 bases remained unmatched. The CDR3 nucleotides read TGTGCCAGCAGCTTCGCCGGGACTAGGCCCTCGGAGACCCAGTACTTC. Translating gives CASSFAGTRPSETQYF.